This T cell receptor (beta chain) was recovered during a study of cytomegalovirus exposure and HLA in healthy donors. The CDR3 spans 15 residues. The V gene's germline CDR1 is MNHNS and CDR2 SASEGT. Trimming stripped 1 base from V and 5 bases from J, with 12 bases between. This PCR relied on a set of 60 Vbeta primers and 13 Jbeta primers. Data came from immunoSEQ multiplex PCR; TCRdb stores just in-frame clones and leaves some out. Of roughly 180,000 clones in the sample, roughly 73% were seen once. The chain joins TRBV6-1 to TRBJ1-5; the D is unclear. The sample consisted of PBMCs. The receptor comes from a woman in her forties in good health and CMV-seropositive. The CDR3 protein is CASSEVFEVDQPQHF. Here the CDR3 DNA reads TGTGCCAGCAGTGAAGTCTTTGAGGTTGATCAGCCCCAGCATTTT.